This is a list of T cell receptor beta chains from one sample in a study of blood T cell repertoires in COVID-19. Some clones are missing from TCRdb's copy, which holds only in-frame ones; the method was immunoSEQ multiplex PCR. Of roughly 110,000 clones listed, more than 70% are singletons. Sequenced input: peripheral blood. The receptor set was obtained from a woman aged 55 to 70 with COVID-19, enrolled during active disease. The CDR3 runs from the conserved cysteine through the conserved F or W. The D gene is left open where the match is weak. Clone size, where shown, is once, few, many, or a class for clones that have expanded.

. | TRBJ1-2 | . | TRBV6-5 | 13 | TGTGCCAGCAGTTACGGACACTCCTATGGCTACACCTTC | CASSYGHSYGYTF
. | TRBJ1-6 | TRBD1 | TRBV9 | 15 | TGTGCCAGCAGCACCCGGGACAGGGCAAATTCACCCCTCCACTTT | CASSTRDRANSPLHF
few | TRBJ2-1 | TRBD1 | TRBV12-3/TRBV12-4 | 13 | TGTGCCAGCAGAGGGACAGGGGGGAATGAGCAGTTCTTC | CASRGTGGNEQFF
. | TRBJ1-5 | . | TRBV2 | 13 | TGTGCCAGCAGTCGCTTAGGAGATCAGCCCCAGCATTTT | CASSRLGDQPQHF
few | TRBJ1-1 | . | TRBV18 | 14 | TGTGCCAGCTTATCAAAACGAGTGGGACTTGAAGCTTTCTTT | CASLSKRVGLEAFF
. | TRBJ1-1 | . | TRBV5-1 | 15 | TGCGCCAGCAGCTTGGAGGCAGGCGAGAACACTGAAGCTTTCTTT | CASSLEAGENTEAFF
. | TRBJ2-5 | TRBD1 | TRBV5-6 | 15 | TGTGCCAGCAGCTTCAAGGGGGCGGATCGTGAGACCCAGTACTTC | CASSFKGADRETQYF
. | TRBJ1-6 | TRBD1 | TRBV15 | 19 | TGTGCCACCAGCAGAGATTCGGGGACAGGGGGTTCCTATAATTCACCCCTCCACTTT | CATSRDSGTGGSYNSPLHF
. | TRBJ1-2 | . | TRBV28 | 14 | TGTGCCACCGCCTATCTGGAGGGGAACTATGGCTACACCTTC | CATAYLEGNYGYTF
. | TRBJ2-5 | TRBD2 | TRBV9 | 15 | TGTGCCAGCAGCGTAGCGGGGGGGCGGCGAGAGACCCAGTACTTC | CASSVAGGRRETQYF
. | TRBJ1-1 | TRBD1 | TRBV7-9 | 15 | TGTGCCAGCAGCTTAATGGGGACAGGGAACACTGAAGCTTTCTTT | CASSLMGTGNTEAFF
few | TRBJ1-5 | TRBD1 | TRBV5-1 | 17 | TGCGCCAGCAGCTTGGACCCCGGGACAGGGGCCAATCAGCCCCAGCATTTT | CASSLDPGTGANQPQHF
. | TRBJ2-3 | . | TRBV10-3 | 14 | TGTGCCATCAGTGAGACCACAGGCCCCGATACGCAGTATTTT | CAISETTGPDTQYF
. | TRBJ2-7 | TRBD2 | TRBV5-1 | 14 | TGCGCCAGCAGCTCCTCCGGGGGGGCGTACGAGCAGTACTTC | CASSSSGGAYEQYF
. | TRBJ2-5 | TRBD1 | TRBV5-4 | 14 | TGTGCCAGCAGCCCGAGGACAGGGGACGAGACCCAGTACTTC | CASSPRTGDETQYF
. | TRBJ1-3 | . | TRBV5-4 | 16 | TGTGCCAGCAGCTTGGGACGGGGTCTACGTGGAAACACCATATATTTT | CASSLGRGLRGNTIYF
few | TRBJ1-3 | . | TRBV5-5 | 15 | TGTGCCAGCAGCTCCTCAGGGGTCTCTGGAAACACCATATATTTT | CASSSSGVSGNTIYF
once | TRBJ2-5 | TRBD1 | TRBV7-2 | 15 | TGTGCCAGCAGCGACAACGGACAGGGGGGAGAGACCCAGTACTTC | CASSDNGQGGETQYF
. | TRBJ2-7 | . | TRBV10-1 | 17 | TGCGCCAGCAGTCCCTGTTCGCGACAGCGGGTGGCCTACGAGCAGTACTTC | CASSPCSRQRVAYEQYF
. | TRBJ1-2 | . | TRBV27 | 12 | TGTGCCAGCAGTTCGGGAGCCTATGGCTACACCTTC | CASSSGAYGYTF
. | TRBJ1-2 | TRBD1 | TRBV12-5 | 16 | TGTGCTAGTGGTTTGGTACCGGACAGGGCTATCTATGGCTACACCTTC | CASGLVPDRAIYGYTF
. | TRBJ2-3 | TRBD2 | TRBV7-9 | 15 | TGTGCCAGCAGCTTCCCTAGCGGGGAAGCAGATACGCAGTATTTT | CASSFPSGEADTQYF
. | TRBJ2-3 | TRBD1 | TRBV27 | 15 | TGTGCCACCCACGGACAGGGGGTTGGTACAGATACGCAGTATTTT | CATHGQGVGTDTQYF
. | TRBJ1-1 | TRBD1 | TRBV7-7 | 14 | TGTGCCAGCAGCCGGACAGGGATGAACACTGAAGCTTTCTTT | CASSRTGMNTEAFF
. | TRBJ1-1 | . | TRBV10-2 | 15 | TGCGCCAGCAGTGAGGTCCGGGGTATGAACACTGAAGCTTTCTTT | CASSEVRGMNTEAFF
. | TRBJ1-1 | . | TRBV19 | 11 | TGTGCCAGTAGTCGAGCCACTGAAGCTTTCTTT | CASSRATEAFF
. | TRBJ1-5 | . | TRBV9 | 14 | TGTGCCAGCAGCGTGGGAGTGTACAATCAGCCCCAGCATTTT | CASSVGVYNQPQHF
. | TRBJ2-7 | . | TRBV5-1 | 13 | TGCGCCAGCAGCTTGGGGGACACCTACGAGCAGTACTTC | CASSLGDTYEQYF
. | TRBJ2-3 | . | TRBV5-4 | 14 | TGTGCCAGCAGCCTGAGGGCGGGATCAGATACGCAGTATTTT | CASSLRAGSDTQYF
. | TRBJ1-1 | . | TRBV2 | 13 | TGTGCCAGCATGGGCGGGGGGCGGACTGAAGCTTTCTTT | CASMGGGRTEAFF
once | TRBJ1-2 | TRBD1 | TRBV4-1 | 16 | TGCGCCAGCAGCCCCGGGACAGGGATGGGTAACTATGGCTACACCTTC | CASSPGTGMGNYGYTF
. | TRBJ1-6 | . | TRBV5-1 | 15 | TGCGCCAGCAGCTTAGGGAGCTCCTATAATTCACCCCTCCACTTT | CASSLGSSYNSPLHF
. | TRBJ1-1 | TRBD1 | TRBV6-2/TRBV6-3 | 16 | TGTGCCAGCAGTCCGCGGACAGGGTACCTGAACACTGAAGCTTTCTTT | CASSPRTGYLNTEAFF
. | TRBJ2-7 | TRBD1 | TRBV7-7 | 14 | TGTGCCAGCGGTCGGACAGGGGTTAATTACGAGCAGTACTTC | CASGRTGVNYEQYF
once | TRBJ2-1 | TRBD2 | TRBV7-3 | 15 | TGTGCCAGCAGCTTTGCGGGGGGCGTCCACAATGAGCAGTTCTTC | CASSFAGGVHNEQFF
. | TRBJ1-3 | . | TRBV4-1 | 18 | TGCGCCAGCAGCCAAGATCAGGCTTCCGCTCATCCTGGAAACACCATATATTTT | CASSQDQASAHPGNTIYF
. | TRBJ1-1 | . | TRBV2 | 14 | TGTGCCAGCAGTAGGGAGGGGATGAACACTGAAGCTTTCTTT | CASSREGMNTEAFF
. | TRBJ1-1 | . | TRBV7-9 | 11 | TGTGCCAGCAGCTTACGGACTGAAGCTTTCTTT | CASSLRTEAFF
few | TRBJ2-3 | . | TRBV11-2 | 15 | TGTGCCAGCAGCTCCCCCTCCGGGAGCACAGATACGCAGTATTTT | CASSSPSGSTDTQYF
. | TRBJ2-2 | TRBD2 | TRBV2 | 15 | TGTGCCAGCAGTAGCGGGGGGGAAGACACCGGGGAGCTGTTTTTT | CASSSGGEDTGELFF
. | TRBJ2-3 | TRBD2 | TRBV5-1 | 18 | TGCGCCAGCAGCTTGGCCTCCGCTAGCGGGGGGACCACAGATACGCAGTATTTT | CASSLASASGGTTDTQYF
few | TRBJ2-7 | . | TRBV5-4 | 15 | TGTGCCAGCAGCTTGGTGGGGGCCCAATCCTACGAGCAGTACTTC | CASSLVGAQSYEQYF
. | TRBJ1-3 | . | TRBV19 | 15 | TGTGCCAGTAGTACCGGACCGGGGGCTGGAAACACCATATATTTT | CASSTGPGAGNTIYF
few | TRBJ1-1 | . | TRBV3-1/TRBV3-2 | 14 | TGTGCCAGCAGCCAAGTAGTGGGAGGCACTGAAGCTTTCTTT | CASSQVVGGTEAFF
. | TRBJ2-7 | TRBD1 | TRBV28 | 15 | TGTGCCAGCAGTTTAACGGGACAGGGAGGAGGCGAGCAGTACTTC | CASSLTGQGGGEQYF
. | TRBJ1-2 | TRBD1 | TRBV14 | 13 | TGTGCCAGCAGCCAAGATAGAGGGGGCGGCTACACCTTC | CASSQDRGGGYTF
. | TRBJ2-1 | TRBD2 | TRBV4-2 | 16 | TGTGCCAGCAGCCTAAATAGCGGGGGGTCCTACAATGAGCAGTTCTTC | CASSLNSGGSYNEQFF
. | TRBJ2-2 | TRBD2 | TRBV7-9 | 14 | TGTGCCAGCGTACTAGCGGGGGACACCGGGGAGCTGTTTTTT | CASVLAGDTGELFF